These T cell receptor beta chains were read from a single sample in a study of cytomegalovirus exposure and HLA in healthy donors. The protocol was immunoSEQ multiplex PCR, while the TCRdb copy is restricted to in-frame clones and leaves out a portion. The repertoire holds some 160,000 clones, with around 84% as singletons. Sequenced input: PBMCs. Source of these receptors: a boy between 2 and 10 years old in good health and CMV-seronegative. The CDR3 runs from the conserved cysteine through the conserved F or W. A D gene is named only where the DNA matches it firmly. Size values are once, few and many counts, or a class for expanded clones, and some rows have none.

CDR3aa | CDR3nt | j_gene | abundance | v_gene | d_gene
CASSAVRTANYGYTF | TGTGCCAGCAGCGCGGTACGGACAGCTAACTATGGCTACACCTTC | TRBJ1-2 | . | TRBV6-5 | .
CASSSGGGGYTF | TGTGCCAGCAGTTCGGGGGGAGGAGGCTACACCTTC | TRBJ1-2 | . | TRBV28 | .
CASSLSGKPSYNEQFF | TGTGCCAGCAGCTTATCCGGGAAACCCTCCTACAATGAGCAGTTCTTC | TRBJ2-1 | . | TRBV7-3 | .
CASSPRSTGEILRSF | TGTGCCAGCAGCCCCCGGTCGACAGGGGAAATTCTACGTTCCTTC | TRBJ1-2 | few | TRBV9 | TRBD1
CASSYSPPTGSGELFF | TGTGCCAGCAGTTACTCGCCCCCAACAGGGTCCGGGGAGCTGTTTTTT | TRBJ2-2 | . | TRBV6-6 | .
CSVVYGDRGEQYF | TGCAGCGTTGTCTACGGGGACAGGGGTGAGCAGTACTTC | TRBJ2-7 | . | TRBV29-1 | TRBD1
CASSARTGATNEKLFF | TGTGCCAGCAGCGCAAGGACAGGGGCAACTAATGAAAAACTGTTTTTT | TRBJ1-4 | . | TRBV9 | TRBD1
CASSPTGQRNIQYF | TGCGCCAGCAGCCCCACTGGACAGAGAAACATTCAGTACTTC | TRBJ2-4 | once | TRBV4-1 | .
CASSLVGTGLSEAFF | TGTGCCAGCAGCTTAGTAGGGACAGGGTTATCTGAAGCTTTCTTT | TRBJ1-1 | once | TRBV13 | TRBD1
CASRDDGQGSQPQHF | TGCGCCAGCAGAGACGATGGACAGGGCAGTCAGCCCCAGCATTTT | TRBJ1-5 | . | TRBV10-1 | TRBD1
CASSVGIGTSYEQYF | TGTGCCAGCAGCGTAGGGATAGGGACTTCCTACGAGCAGTACTTC | TRBJ2-7 | . | TRBV9 | .
CASSYTGQGRGYTF | TGTGCCAGCAGTTACACGGGACAGGGTCGTGGCTACACCTTC | TRBJ1-2 | . | TRBV6-5 | TRBD1
CASRSTRDFTPDTQYF | TGTGCCAGCAGGTCGACCAGAGACTTCACTCCAGATACGCAGTATTTT | TRBJ2-3 | once | TRBV7-3 | .